The following is a TCR beta chain sequence with its context. As yet, its antigen is unknown. The data were obtained in a study of cytomegalovirus exposure and HLA in healthy donors. Whole-study results and caveats: Later on, a genetic analysis was performed. It linked a missense variant in DCLRE1C with V- and J-gene trimming of TCR beta. Earlier analysis yielded a pattern in which most TCR beta V segments were productive about 87% or about 30% of the time.

All the people who gave samples were healthy bone marrow donors. With 60 Vbeta and 13 Jbeta primers, the PCR was carried out. Profiled with immunoSEQ multiplex PCR; TCRdb holds only in-frame clones, not every one. The sample totals 70,000 to 80,000 clones. This TCR was recovered from a man in his forties in good health and CMV-seronegative. What was sequenced was PBMCs.

The CDR3 sequence is CASSLGAGTNTEAFF. The DNA of the CDR3 is TGTGCCAGCAGCTTGGGAGCGGGCACGAACACTGAAGCTTTCTTT. The chain uses TRBV5-4 and TRBJ1-1, with D hard to call. V was trimmed by 0 bases and J by 1 base, leaving 10 bases between them. CDR1 SGHNT and CDR2 YYREEE come from the germline V gene (reference sequence). There are 15 residues in the CDR3. Together with reference TRBV5-4 and TRBJ1-1, the CDR3 gives the full variable domain: ETGVTQSPTHLIKTRGQQVTLRCSSQSGHNTVSWYQQALGQGPQFIFQYYREEENGRGNFPPRFSGLQFPNYSSELNVNALELDDSALYLCASSLGAGTNTEAFFGQGTRLTVV.